The rows below give T cell receptor beta chains drawn from one sample of a study of blood T cell repertoires in COVID-19. The assay was immunoSEQ multiplex PCR, and TCRdb's table has in-frame clones only and misses some. The table records 140,000 to 150,000 clones, roughly 80% of them present only once. Specimen: peripheral blood. Source of these receptors: a man aged 50 to 59 with acute or convalescent COVID-19. Each CDR3 is given with its conserved first and last residue. Fields, in order: clone size, CDR3 length, V gene, J gene, D gene, CDR3 DNA, CDR3 protein. D genes are given only for firm matches. Clone size is not always given. Where it is, it says once, few, many or a class for expanded clones.

clone_size: NA
cdr3_length: 15
v_call: TRBV28
j_call: TRBJ1-4
d_call: TRBD1
cdr3_nt: TGTGCCAGCAGTTTCAACAGGGGGCCGGGGGAAAAACTGTTTTTT
cdr3_aa: CASSFNRGPGEKLFF

clone_size: NA
cdr3_length: 18
v_call: TRBV12-5
j_call: TRBJ1-5
d_call: TRBD1
cdr3_nt: TGTGCTAGTGGTTTGCTAGGGACAGGGGGTATGAGCAATCAGCCCCAGCATTTT
cdr3_aa: CASGLLGTGGMSNQPQHF

clone_size: NA
cdr3_length: 14
v_call: TRBV7-9
j_call: TRBJ1-1
d_call: NA
cdr3_nt: TGTGCCAGCAGCTCACTGGACAGGAACACTGAAGCTTTCTTT
cdr3_aa: CASSSLDRNTEAFF

clone_size: NA
cdr3_length: 14
v_call: TRBV6-5
j_call: TRBJ1-5
d_call: TRBD1
cdr3_nt: TGTGCCAGCAGGGGACAGGGGGGGAATCAGCCCCAGCATTTT
cdr3_aa: CASRGQGGNQPQHF

clone_size: NA
cdr3_length: 16
v_call: TRBV27
j_call: TRBJ1-4
d_call: TRBD1
cdr3_nt: TGTGCCAGCAGTGCCGGGACAGGGGGATTTAATGAAAAACTGTTTTTT
cdr3_aa: CASSAGTGGFNEKLFF

clone_size: NA
cdr3_length: 14
v_call: TRBV9
j_call: TRBJ1-5
d_call: NA
cdr3_nt: TGTGCCAGCAGCGTAGAGCGGAGCGGTCAGCCCCAGCATTTT
cdr3_aa: CASSVERSGQPQHF

clone_size: few
cdr3_length: 14
v_call: TRBV6-4
j_call: TRBJ2-2
d_call: NA
cdr3_nt: TGTGCCAGCAGTGGCGGGACCCACACCGGGGAGCTGTTTTTT
cdr3_aa: CASSGGTHTGELFF

clone_size: NA
cdr3_length: 13
v_call: TRBV2
j_call: TRBJ1-1
d_call: NA
cdr3_nt: TGTGCCAGCCTAGGCGCGGGGAACACTGAAGCTTTCTTT
cdr3_aa: CASLGAGNTEAFF

clone_size: NA
cdr3_length: 13
v_call: TRBV25-1
j_call: TRBJ1-1
d_call: NA
cdr3_nt: TGTGCCAGCAGTGCAACAGTTACCACTGAAGCTTTCTTT
cdr3_aa: CASSATVTTEAFF

clone_size: many
cdr3_length: 13
v_call: TRBV9
j_call: TRBJ2-1
d_call: NA
cdr3_nt: TGTGCCAGCAGCGTAGGTGTTTTCGATGAGCAGTTCTTC
cdr3_aa: CASSVGVFDEQFF

clone_size: NA
cdr3_length: 15
v_call: TRBV24-1
j_call: TRBJ2-1
d_call: NA
cdr3_nt: TGTGCCACGATGGAGGGTGGTGGCTCCTACAATGAGCAGTTCTTC
cdr3_aa: CATMEGGGSYNEQFF

clone_size: NA
cdr3_length: 15
v_call: TRBV28
j_call: TRBJ2-4
d_call: NA
cdr3_nt: TGTGCCAGCAGCATCCAGGGTACTAACAAAAACATTCAGTACTTC
cdr3_aa: CASSIQGTNKNIQYF

clone_size: NA
cdr3_length: 15
v_call: TRBV7-2
j_call: TRBJ2-7
d_call: TRBD2
cdr3_nt: TGTGCCAGCAGCTCCCGGACTAGTTTTAAGTACGAGCAGTACTTC
cdr3_aa: CASSSRTSFKYEQYF

clone_size: NA
cdr3_length: 16
v_call: TRBV6-5
j_call: TRBJ1-1
d_call: NA
cdr3_nt: TGTGCCAGCAGTTACTCGATTGGGCTTTTGATCACTGAAGCTTTCTTT
cdr3_aa: CASSYSIGLLITEAFF

clone_size: NA
cdr3_length: 16
v_call: TRBV29-1
j_call: TRBJ2-1
d_call: TRBD2
cdr3_nt: TGCAGCGTTGAGCACACTACTAGCGGGGGGGCCGTTGAGCAGTTCTTC
cdr3_aa: CSVEHTTSGGAVEQFF

clone_size: NA
cdr3_length: 18
v_call: TRBV5-4
j_call: TRBJ2-2
d_call: TRBD1
cdr3_nt: TGTGCCAGCAGCCCTGCCCCCCAGTCGGCAGGGGGCCCCGGGGAGCTGTTTTTT
cdr3_aa: CASSPAPQSAGGPGELFF

clone_size: NA
cdr3_length: 14
v_call: TRBV9
j_call: TRBJ1-5
d_call: TRBD1
cdr3_nt: TGTGCCAGCAGCGTAGGGCAGGGGGGACAGCCCCAGCATTTT
cdr3_aa: CASSVGQGGQPQHF

clone_size: NA
cdr3_length: 14
v_call: TRBV6-2/TRBV6-3
j_call: TRBJ1-2
d_call: TRBD1
cdr3_nt: TGTGCCAGCAGTCTACAGGGGGAATCGTATGGCTACACCTTC
cdr3_aa: CASSLQGESYGYTF

clone_size: NA
cdr3_length: 17
v_call: TRBV12-5
j_call: TRBJ2-1
d_call: TRBD2
cdr3_nt: TGTGCTAGTGGTTTGGTAGTGGCTAGCGGGGGCCCTAATGAGCAGTTCTTC
cdr3_aa: CASGLVVASGGPNEQFF

clone_size: NA
cdr3_length: 13
v_call: TRBV21-1
j_call: TRBJ2-1
d_call: NA
cdr3_nt: TGTGCCAGCACCACGAGCTCCTACAATGAGCAGTTCTTC
cdr3_aa: CASTTSSYNEQFF

clone_size: NA
cdr3_length: 14
v_call: TRBV28
j_call: TRBJ1-3
d_call: TRBD1
cdr3_nt: TGTGCCAGCAGTTCCACAGGGGTTGGAAACACCATATATTTT
cdr3_aa: CASSSTGVGNTIYF

clone_size: NA
cdr3_length: 13
v_call: TRBV10-3
j_call: TRBJ2-1
d_call: TRBD1
cdr3_nt: TGTGCCTCGAGGACAGGAGGTGATAATGAGCAGTTCTTC
cdr3_aa: CASRTGGDNEQFF

clone_size: NA
cdr3_length: 16
v_call: TRBV5-4
j_call: TRBJ1-2
d_call: NA
cdr3_nt: TGTGCCAGCAGCTTGGCCTCGGGGCAGACTAGCTATGGCTACACCTTC
cdr3_aa: CASSLASGQTSYGYTF

clone_size: few
cdr3_length: 14
v_call: TRBV14
j_call: TRBJ1-2
d_call: NA
cdr3_nt: TGTGCCAGCAGCCAAGCAGGGAGGAACTATGGCTACACCTTC
cdr3_aa: CASSQAGRNYGYTF

clone_size: NA
cdr3_length: 13
v_call: TRBV15
j_call: TRBJ2-7
d_call: NA
cdr3_nt: TGTGCCACCGCGGCAGGGCCCTCCTACGAGCAGTACTTC
cdr3_aa: CATAAGPSYEQYF

clone_size: NA
cdr3_length: 15
v_call: TRBV5-1
j_call: TRBJ2-1
d_call: NA
cdr3_nt: TGCGCCAGCAGCTTGCGGGGGGCCCCGGGCAATGAGCAGTTCTTC
cdr3_aa: CASSLRGAPGNEQFF

clone_size: few
cdr3_length: 12
v_call: TRBV28
j_call: TRBJ1-2
d_call: NA
cdr3_nt: TGTGCCAGCAGTGGGAGGAACTATGGCTACACCTTC
cdr3_aa: CASSGRNYGYTF

clone_size: NA
cdr3_length: 14
v_call: TRBV5-1
j_call: TRBJ2-5
d_call: TRBD1
cdr3_nt: TGCGCCAGCAGCTTGCAGGGGGTGCAAGAGACCCAGTACTTC
cdr3_aa: CASSLQGVQETQYF

clone_size: NA
cdr3_length: 15
v_call: TRBV18
j_call: TRBJ1-2
d_call: NA
cdr3_nt: TGTGCCAGCTCACCGTCCGCAGGGATCGGTTATGGCTACACCTTC
cdr3_aa: CASSPSAGIGYGYTF